The T cell receptor (beta chain) described here comes from a study of T cells in tuberculosis. The data were produced by immunoSEQ multiplex PCR, yet TCRdb's version contains in-frame clones alone and is incomplete. The sample shows around 35,000 clones, about 94% of them seen only once. V lost 5 bases to trimming and J lost 0 bases, with 11 bases between them. CDR1 is SGHTA, CDR2 FQGNSA, per germline. The CDR3 sequence is 15 residues long. This sequence was found in a donor between 10 and 29 years old with latent tuberculosis or without tuberculosis infection. Some clones in this sample may be carry-over from other donors' samples. Input material: PBMCs. V and J are TRBV7-2 and TRBJ2-1; D may be TRBD1 (5 bases). The DNA of the CDR3 is TGTGCCAGCAGCCAGACAGCGAGCTCCTACAATGAGCAGTTCTTC. Translation gives CASSQTASSYNEQFF.